This T cell receptor (beta chain) was obtained from a study of T cells in Graves' hyperthyroidism and ophthalmopathy. Study as a whole: The blood sample was taken at first diagnosis, before treatment began.

It was RNA transcripts that yielded the amplified TCR beta CDR3 regions. The HTBI primer set was used in a first-round RT-PCR of the TCR CDR3. Each CDR3 protein gets one entry after TCRdb re-called the multiplex PCR reads with MiXCR. The data hold roughly 700,000 distinct CDR3 sequences, with 30% to 40% observed a single time. This clonotype was seen ten or more times. What it recognizes is unknown. The CDR3 runs to 14 residues. Germline V CDR1 and CDR2: DFQATT, SNEGSKA (reference sequence). V lost 0 bases, J lost 8 bases, and 13 bases lay in between. General observations from the study: Prediction of ophthalmopathy progression came a median 6.5 months pre-onset.

The material sequenced was blood. This chain links TRBV20-1 with TRBJ1-4; perhaps TRBD1 as D (5 bases). The clonotype was recovered from a woman aged 40 to 55 with Graves' hyperthyroidism. The CDR3 region has the DNA TGCAGTGCTAGAGATCCCAGGGTGGAGGAAAAACTGTTTTTT. This translates into CSARDPRVEEKLFF.